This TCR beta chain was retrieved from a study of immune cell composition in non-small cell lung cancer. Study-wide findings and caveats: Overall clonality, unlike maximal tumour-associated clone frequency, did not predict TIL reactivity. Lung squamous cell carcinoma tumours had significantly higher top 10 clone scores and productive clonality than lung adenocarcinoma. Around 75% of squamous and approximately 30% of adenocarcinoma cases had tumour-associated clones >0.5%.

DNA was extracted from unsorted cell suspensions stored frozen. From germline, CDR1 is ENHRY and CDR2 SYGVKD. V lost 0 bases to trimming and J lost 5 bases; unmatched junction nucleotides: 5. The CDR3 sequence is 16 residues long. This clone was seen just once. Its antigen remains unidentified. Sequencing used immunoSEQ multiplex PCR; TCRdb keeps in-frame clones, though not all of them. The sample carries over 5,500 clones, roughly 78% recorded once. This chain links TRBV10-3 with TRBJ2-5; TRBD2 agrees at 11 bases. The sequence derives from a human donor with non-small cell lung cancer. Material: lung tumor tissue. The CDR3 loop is CAISESTSGGTETQYF. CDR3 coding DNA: TGTGCCATCAGTGAGTCTACTAGCGGGGGTACTGAGACCCAGTACTTC.